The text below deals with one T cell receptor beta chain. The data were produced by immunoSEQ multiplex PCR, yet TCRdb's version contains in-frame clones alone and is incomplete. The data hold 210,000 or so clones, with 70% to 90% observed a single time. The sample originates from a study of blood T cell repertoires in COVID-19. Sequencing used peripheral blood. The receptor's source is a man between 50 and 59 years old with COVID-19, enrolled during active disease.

The CDR3 DNA sequence: TGTGCCAGCATAGGGGGCCGGTCCTATGGTGGCTACACCTTC. Protein sequence: CASIGGRSYGGYTF. V usage is TRBV2 and J usage is TRBJ1-2; 7 positions match TRBD1. This CDR3 is built from 14 residues. From germline, CDR1 is SNHLY and CDR2 FYNNEI. V shed 7 bases and J 7 bases; nucleotides not matched to a gene: 12.